Below, one T cell receptor (beta chain) is given with its context. Participants reported their clinical history, and cohort assignment relied on those reports. Cohort 3 recovery required two negative PCRs, clearance, or symptom resolution. CDR1 and CDR2 (germline): SGDLS, YYNGEE. This CDR3 has 13 amino acids. V lost 4 bases and J 2 bases, leaving 6 bases between the germline ends. The method was immunoSEQ multiplex PCR; TCRdb's version includes in-frame clones alone and lacks a portion of them. Seen here are roughly 160,000 clones, over 70% observed once, and the top ten hold over 10%. This record belongs to a study of blood T cell repertoires in COVID-19. Overall study: There were acute and convalescent COVID-19 samples, and they came from the United States, Italy and Spain. PBMCs, B-cell-depleted T cells, or T cells were the source of the cDNA or gDNA that made up the material.

V usage is TRBV9 and J usage is TRBJ1-4; D remains unclear. The sample was PBMCs or T cells enriched from blood (not recorded which). The sequence came from a woman aged 60-75 years who had recovered from COVID-19. The chain's CDR3 is CASSPGTNEKLFF. The CDR3, as DNA: TGTGCCAGCAGCCCGGGGACTAATGAAAAACTGTTTTTT.